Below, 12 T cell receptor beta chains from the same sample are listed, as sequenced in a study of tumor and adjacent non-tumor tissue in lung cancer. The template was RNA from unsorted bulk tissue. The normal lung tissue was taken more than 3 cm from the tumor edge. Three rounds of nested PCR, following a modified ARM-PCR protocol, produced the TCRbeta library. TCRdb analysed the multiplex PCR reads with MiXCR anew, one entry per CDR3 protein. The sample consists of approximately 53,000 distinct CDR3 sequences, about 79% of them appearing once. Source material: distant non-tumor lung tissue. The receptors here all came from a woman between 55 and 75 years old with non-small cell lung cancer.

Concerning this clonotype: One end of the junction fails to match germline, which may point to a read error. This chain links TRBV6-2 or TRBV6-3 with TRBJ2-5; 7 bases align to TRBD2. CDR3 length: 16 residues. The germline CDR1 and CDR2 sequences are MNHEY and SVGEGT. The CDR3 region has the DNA TGCACCAGCAGTACCCCCCGAAGCGGGGACCTAGAGACCCAGTACTTC. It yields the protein CTSSTPRSGDLETQYF.

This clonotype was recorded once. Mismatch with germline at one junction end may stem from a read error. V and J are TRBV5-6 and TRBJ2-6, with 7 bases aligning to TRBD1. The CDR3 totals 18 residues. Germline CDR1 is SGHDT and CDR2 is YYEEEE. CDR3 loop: CASSYGQELNSGANALTF. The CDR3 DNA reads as TGTGCCAGCAGTTATGGACAGGAACTAAACTCTGGGGCCAACGCCCTGACTTTC.

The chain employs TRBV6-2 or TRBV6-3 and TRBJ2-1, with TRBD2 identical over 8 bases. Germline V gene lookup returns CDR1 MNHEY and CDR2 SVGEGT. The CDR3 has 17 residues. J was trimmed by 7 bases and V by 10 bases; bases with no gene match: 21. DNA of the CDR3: TGTGCCAACACCAGTCCCGTTTTAGCGGGGAGAGAGAATGAGCAGTTCTTC. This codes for CANTSPVLAGRENEQFF.

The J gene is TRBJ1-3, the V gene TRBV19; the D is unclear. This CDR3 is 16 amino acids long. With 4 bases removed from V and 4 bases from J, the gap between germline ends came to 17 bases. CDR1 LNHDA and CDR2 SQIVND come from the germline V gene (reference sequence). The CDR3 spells CASSTRTAAVGNTIYF. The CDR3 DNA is TGTGCCAGTAGTACCCGGACTGCGGCCGTCGGAAACACCATATATTTT.

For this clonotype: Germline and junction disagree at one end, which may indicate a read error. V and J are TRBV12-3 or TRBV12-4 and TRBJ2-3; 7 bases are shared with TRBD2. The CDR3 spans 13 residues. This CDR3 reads CVSSLAGTDTQYF. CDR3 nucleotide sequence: TGTGTCAGCAGTTTAGCGGGTACGGATACGCAGTATTTT.

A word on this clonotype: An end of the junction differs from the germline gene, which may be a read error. The CDR3 is CNATGQAGDTHYF. The CDR3 DNA reads TGCAATGCTACTGGACAGGCGGGGGATACGCACTATTTT. V usage is TRBV20-1 and J usage is TRBJ2-3; either TRBD1 or TRBD2 may supply D (7 bases each). Germline values: CDR1 DFQATT, CDR2 SNEGSKA (reference sequence). This CDR3 contains 13 residues.

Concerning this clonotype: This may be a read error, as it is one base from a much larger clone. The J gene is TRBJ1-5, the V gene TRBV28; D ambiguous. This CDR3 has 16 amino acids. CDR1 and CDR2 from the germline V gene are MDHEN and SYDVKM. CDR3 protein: CASSFRPRRSNQPHHF. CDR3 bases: TGTGCCAGCAGTTTCCGTCCCCGGAGGAGCAATCAGCCCCATCATTTT.

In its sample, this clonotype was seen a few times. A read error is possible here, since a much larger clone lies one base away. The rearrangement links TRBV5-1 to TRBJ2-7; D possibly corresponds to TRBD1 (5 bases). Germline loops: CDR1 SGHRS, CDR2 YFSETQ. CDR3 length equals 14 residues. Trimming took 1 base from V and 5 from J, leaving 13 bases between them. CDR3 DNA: TGCGCCAGCAGCTTGAGCGACAGTCTTCACGAGCAGTACTTC. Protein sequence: CASSLSDSLHEQYF.

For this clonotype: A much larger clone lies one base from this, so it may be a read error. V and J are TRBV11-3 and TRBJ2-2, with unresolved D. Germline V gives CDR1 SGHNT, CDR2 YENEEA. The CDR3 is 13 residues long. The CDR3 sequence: CTSSIVGSGELFF. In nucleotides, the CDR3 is TGTACCAGCAGCATAGTAGGTTCCGGGGAGCTGTTTTTT. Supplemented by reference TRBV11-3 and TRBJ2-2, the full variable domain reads EAGVVQSPRYKIIEKKQPVAFWCNPISGHNTLYWYLQNLGQGPELLIRYENEEAVDDSQLPKDRFSAERLKGVDSTLKIQPAELGDSAVYLCTSSIVGSGELFFGEGSRLTVL.

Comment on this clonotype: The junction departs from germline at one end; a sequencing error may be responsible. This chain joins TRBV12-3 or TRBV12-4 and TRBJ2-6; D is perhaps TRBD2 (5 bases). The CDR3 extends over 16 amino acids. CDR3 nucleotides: TGCGCCAGCAGTGGCGGGCGAGTCTCCGGGTCCAACGTCCCGACTTTC. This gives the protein CASSGGRVSGSNVPTF.

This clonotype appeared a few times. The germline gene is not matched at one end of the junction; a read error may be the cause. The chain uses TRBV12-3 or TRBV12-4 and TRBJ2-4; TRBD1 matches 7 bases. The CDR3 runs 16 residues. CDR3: CPSSRQGTLPKNIQYF. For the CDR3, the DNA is TGTCCCAGCAGTCGACAGGGCACTTTACCCAAAAACATTCAGTACTTC.

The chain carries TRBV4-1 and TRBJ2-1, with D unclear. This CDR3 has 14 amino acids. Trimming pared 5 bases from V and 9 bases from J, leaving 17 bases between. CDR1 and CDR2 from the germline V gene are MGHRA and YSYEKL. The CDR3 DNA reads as TGCGCCAGCAGCTTTTCGGCCGCGAACATTGAGCAGTTCTTC. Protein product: CASSFSAANIEQFF.